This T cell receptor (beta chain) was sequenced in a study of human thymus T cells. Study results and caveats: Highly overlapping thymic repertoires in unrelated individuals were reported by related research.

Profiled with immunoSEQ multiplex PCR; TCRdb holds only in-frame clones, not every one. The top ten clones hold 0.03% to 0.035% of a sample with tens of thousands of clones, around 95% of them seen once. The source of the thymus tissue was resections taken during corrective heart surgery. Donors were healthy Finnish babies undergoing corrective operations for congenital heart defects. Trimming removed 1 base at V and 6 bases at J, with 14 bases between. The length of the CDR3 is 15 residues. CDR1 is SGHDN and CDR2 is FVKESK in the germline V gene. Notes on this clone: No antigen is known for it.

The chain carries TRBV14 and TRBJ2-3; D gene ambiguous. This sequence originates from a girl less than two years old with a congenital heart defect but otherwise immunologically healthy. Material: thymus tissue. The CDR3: CASSQAAWVCDTQYF. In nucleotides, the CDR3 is TGTGCCAGCAGCCAAGCGGCGTGGGTTTGTGATACGCAGTATTTT.